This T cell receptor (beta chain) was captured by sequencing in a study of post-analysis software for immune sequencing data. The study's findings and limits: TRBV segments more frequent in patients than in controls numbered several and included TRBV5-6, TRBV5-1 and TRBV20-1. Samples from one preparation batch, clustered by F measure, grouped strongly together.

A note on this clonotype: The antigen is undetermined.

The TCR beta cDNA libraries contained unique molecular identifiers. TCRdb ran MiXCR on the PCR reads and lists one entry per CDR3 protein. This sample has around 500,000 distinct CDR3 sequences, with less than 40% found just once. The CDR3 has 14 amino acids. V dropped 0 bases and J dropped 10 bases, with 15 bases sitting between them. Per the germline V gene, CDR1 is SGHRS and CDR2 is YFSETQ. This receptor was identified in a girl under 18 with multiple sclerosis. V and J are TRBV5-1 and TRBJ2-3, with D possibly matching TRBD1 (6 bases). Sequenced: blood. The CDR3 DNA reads TGCGCCAGCAGCTTGGCACAGGGTTACTCGCCGCAGTATTTT. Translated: CASSLAQGYSPQYF.